This entry describes one T cell receptor (beta chain). Its antigen is still unknown. This sample was included in a study of T cell repertoires in cytomegalovirus infection. Study summary: Indications of both CMV infection and matching HLA type were provided by public TCR beta signatures.

From the reads, TCRdb called clonotypes with MiXCR, one entry per CDR3 protein. Of some 700,000 distinct CDR3 sequences in the sample, roughly 36% were seen once. Trimming removed 5 bases from V and 7 bases from J, with 21 bases in between. CDR1 is SGHTA and CDR2 is FQGNSA in the germline V gene. CDR3 length: 16 amino acids. Study observations and caveats: Of the TCR beta families, the public ones yielded a cumulative frequency that identified carriers of CMV plus the relevant HLA.

Sequencing input: PBMCs. This chain joins TRBV7-2 and TRBJ2-1; perhaps TRBD2 as D (7 bases). This TCR was sampled from a human donor in good health (CMV status not recorded). Some clones in this sample may be carry-over from other donors' samples. The CDR3 DNA reads TGTGCCAGCAGCCCAGCGAAAGGGGGAGGGCTTAATGAGCAGTTCTTC. Translation gives CASSPAKGGGLNEQFF.